This passage covers 31 T cell receptor beta chains from one sample sequenced in a study of cytomegalovirus exposure and HLA in healthy donors. Measured with immunoSEQ multiplex PCR; TCRdb has only the in-frame clones, and not every one. The sample gives under 250,000 clones, over 65% of which show up once; around 5.6% is in the top ten. The sample consisted of PBMCs. The receptor set was obtained from a woman in her late teens or twenties in good health and CMV-seronegative.

The chain employs TRBV5-6 and TRBJ1-3; D perhaps matches TRBD1 (6 bases). V lost 2 bases and J lost 2, with 11 bases in between. The length of the CDR3 is 15 residues. Germline CDR1 and CDR2: SGHDT and YYEEEE. CDR3 region: CASSFGQLTGNTIYF. The CDR3, as DNA: TGTGCCAGCAGCTTCGGACAGCTTACTGGAAACACCATATATTTT.

The chain combines TRBV7-8 with TRBJ1-2; 8 bases line up with TRBD1. J gave up 1 base and V 2 bases, and 6 bases lay outside the gene matches. This CDR3 comprises 16 residues. Germline-derived CDR1 and CDR2 are SGHVS and FQNEAQ. The CDR3 region is CASSLTGQGGNYGYTF. CDR3 nucleotides: TGTGCCAGCAGCTTAACCGGACAGGGCGGTAACTATGGCTACACCTTC.

The chain carries TRBV28 and TRBJ2-5, with 8 nucleotides matching TRBD2. Germline V gene sequence: CDR1 MDHEN, CDR2 SYDVKM. The CDR3 extends over 16 amino acids. V dropped 4 bases and J dropped 5; count of bases not matched to a gene: 12. In nucleotides, the CDR3 is TGTGCCAGCAGTTCACGCAGGGTAGCGGGACCGGAGACCCAGTACTTC. This sequence encodes CASSSRRVAGPETQYF.

The chain uses TRBV4-1 and TRBJ1-4; tentative D call: TRBD1 (6 bases). Germline CDR1 and CDR2: MGHRA and YSYEKL. This CDR3 comprises 16 residues. V dropped 2 bases and J dropped 4 bases, with 14 bases sitting between them. The CDR3 spells CASSQSGQGINEKLFF. The CDR3 bases are TGCGCCAGCAGCCAAAGCGGGCAGGGGATTAATGAAAAACTGTTTTTT.

The sample holds one count of this clone. The CDR3 sequence: CASSLGRGSYNSPLHF. CDR3 DNA: TGTGCCAGCAGCTTAGGCCGGGGGTCCTATAATTCACCCCTCCACTTT. The J gene is TRBJ1-6, the V gene TRBV13; TRBD1 is a possible D gene (5 bases). V dropped 0 bases and J dropped 1 base, with 7 bases sitting between them. This CDR3 has 16 amino acids. Germline V gene data show CDR1 as PRHDT and CDR2 as FYEKMQ (reference sequence).

This rearrangement joins TRBV2 to TRBJ2-2; no reliable D call. The CDR3 has 12 residues. Germline V gene lookup returns CDR1 SNHLY and CDR2 FYNNEI. V was trimmed by 7 bases and J by 6 bases, leaving 9 bases between them. CDR3 in amino acids: CASTREAGELFF. Here the CDR3 DNA reads TGTGCCAGCACCCGAGAGGCCGGGGAGCTGTTTTTT.

This rearrangement joins TRBV4-2 to TRBJ1-5; unclear D gene. The germline gives CDR1 LGHNA, CDR2 YNFKEQ. The CDR3 totals 14 residues. The germline V and J ends were trimmed by 0 bases and 3 bases, with 6 bases remaining between them. The CDR3 reads CASSQDSSNQPQHF. The CDR3 DNA follows: TGTGCCAGCAGCCAAGACAGTTCCAATCAGCCCCAGCATTTT.

The V gene is TRBV28, the J gene TRBJ2-7; D possibly corresponds to TRBD1 (5 bases). V gave up 10 bases and J gave up 1 base, with 17 bases separating them. Germline CDR1 is MDHEN and CDR2 is SYDVKM. The CDR3 covers 14 residues. In DNA form, the CDR3 reads TGTGCCACCGCGAGACCGGACACATCCTACGAGCAGTACTTC. Amino acids: CATARPDTSYEQYF.

The count of this clone is one. The V call is TRBV2, the J call TRBJ2-1, with 7 positions matching TRBD1. The CDR3 covers 14 residues. The germline CDR1 and CDR2 sequences are SNHLY and FYNNEI. The ends lost 6 bases at V and 0 bases at J; junction bases unmatched: 2. The CDR3 nucleotides are TGTGCCAGCAGGGGACAGTACTCCTACAATGAGCAGTTCTTC. It specifies CASRGQYSYNEQFF.

V and J are TRBV5-1 and TRBJ1-1; no reliable D call. CDR1 is SGHRS, CDR2 YFSETQ, per germline. The CDR3 is made up of 11 amino acids. Trimming removed 5 bases at V and 0 bases at J, with 2 bases between. In DNA form, the CDR3 reads TGCGCCAGCAGTATGAACACTGAAGCTTTCTTT. It yields the protein CASSMNTEAFF.

The V gene is TRBV27, the J gene TRBJ2-1; a possible D gene is TRBD1 (6 bases). Germline CDR1 and CDR2: MNHEY and SMNVEV (reference sequence). The V end lost 6 bases, the J end lost 8 bases, and 14 bases lay between the germline ends. The CDR3 length is 13 residues. CDR3 protein: CASRPPTGDEQFF. CDR3 bases: TGTGCCAGCAGACCCCCGACAGGAGATGAGCAGTTCTTC.

The chain couples TRBV2 to TRBJ2-4; D may correspond to TRBD1 or TRBD2 (7 bases each). V shed 5 bases and J shed 7 bases, with 12 bases lying between them. There are 13 residues in the CDR3. Germline V gene sequence: CDR1 SNHLY, CDR2 FYNNEI. The CDR3 coding sequence is TGTGCCAGCAGTCAGGGGGGGATGAACATTCAGTACTTC. Its protein is CASSQGGMNIQYF.

This clone was observed once. The genes are TRBV27 and TRBJ2-6; D is perhaps TRBD1 or TRBD2 (5 bases each). Per the germline V gene, CDR1 is MNHEY and CDR2 is SMNVEV (reference sequence). This CDR3 comprises 16 residues. Trimming took 3 bases from V and 0 from J, leaving 9 bases between them. CDR3 in amino acids: CASSFGTDSGANVLTF. The CDR3 DNA reads as TGTGCCAGCAGTTTCGGGACGGACTCTGGGGCCAACGTCCTGACTTTC.

The chain links TRBV13 to TRBJ2-7, with 10 bases that match TRBD2. The germline gives CDR1 PRHDT, CDR2 FYEKMQ (reference sequence). J was trimmed by 7 bases and V by 5 bases; bases with no gene match: 5. This CDR3 has 13 amino acids. DNA of the CDR3: TGTGCCAGCAGCCTAGCGGGAGTTTGGGAGCAGTACTTC. This codes for CASSLAGVWEQYF.

Concerning this clone: This specimen includes other DNA sequences encoding the same CDR3. CDR3 in amino acids: CASSGQSYTEAFF. CDR3 DNA: TGTGCCAGCAGTGGACAGTCTTACACTGAAGCTTTCTTT. The chain joins TRBV2 to TRBJ1-1; TRBD1 is a possible D gene (5 bases). The CDR3 has 13 amino acids. With 4 bases removed from V and 3 bases from J, the gap between germline ends came to 9 bases. Germline V gene sequence: CDR1 SNHLY, CDR2 FYNNEI.

The rearrangement uses TRBV30 and TRBJ1-1; TRBD1 matches at 7 bases. Unmatched junction bases numbered 5, after V lost 5 bases and J lost 5 bases. CDR1 GTSNPN and CDR2 SVGIG come from the germline V gene (reference sequence). The CDR3 covers 12 residues. The CDR3 DNA is TGTGCCTGGGTGACAGGGCGGACTGAAGCTTTCTTT. It is translated as CAWVTGRTEAFF.

The chain recombines TRBV6-6 with TRBJ2-5, with 7 bases matching TRBD1. This CDR3 comprises 15 residues. The ends lost 4 bases at V and 2 bases at J; junction bases unmatched: 7. The germline CDR1 and CDR2 sequences are MNHNY and SVGAGI (reference sequence). CDR3 protein: CASSSEGARQETQYF. CDR3 sequence (DNA): TGTGCCAGCAGTTCCGAGGGGGCGCGACAAGAGACCCAGTACTTC.

The chain links TRBV20-1 to TRBJ1-2, with D tentatively TRBD1 (5 bases). CDR3 size: 10 residues. Germline V gene data show CDR1 as DFQATT and CDR2 as SNEGSKA (reference sequence). Trimming left V 6 bases short and J 8 bases short, with 10 bases between. The CDR3 spells CSAGTGGYTF. CDR3 sequence (DNA): TGCAGTGCGGGGACCGGGGGCTACACCTTC.

The gene calls are TRBV11-2 and TRBJ2-7; a possible D gene is TRBD1 (5 bases). Germline CDR1 and CDR2: SGHAT and FQNNGV. The CDR3 spans 12 residues. The germline V and J ends were trimmed by 5 bases and 6 bases, with 11 bases remaining between them. The DNA of the CDR3 is TGTGCCAGCAGCCACTGGGGCTCCGAGCAGTACTTC. Translating it yields CASSHWGSEQYF.

The genes are TRBV7-3 and TRBJ2-2; weak D call: TRBD1 (6 bases). CDR1 and CDR2 from the germline V gene are SGHTA and FQGTGA. V was pared by 5 bases and J by 3 bases, with 13 bases between. The CDR3 is made up of 15 amino acids. CDR3 nucleotides: TGTGCCAGCAGCCCGGGACACGGGGACACCGGGGAGCTGTTTTTT. Translation gives CASSPGHGDTGELFF.

The rearrangement links TRBV30 to TRBJ2-1, with 8 nucleotides matching TRBD1. The CDR3 consists of 14 residues. CDR1 is GTSNPN and CDR2 is SVGIG in the germline V gene (reference sequence). V gave up 4 bases and J gave up 5 bases; unmatched junction bases: 7. This CDR3 is CAWMTTGGNNEQFF. Written as DNA, the CDR3 is TGTGCCTGGATGACCACAGGGGGAAACAATGAGCAGTTCTTC.

V usage is TRBV28 and J usage is TRBJ1-6, with D possibly TRBD1 on 6 matching bases. This CDR3 has 14 amino acids. Per the germline V gene, CDR1 is MDHEN and CDR2 is SYDVKM. V was clipped by 10 bases and J by 5 bases, with 15 bases between them. CDR3 sequence (DNA): TGTGCCACGACAGGCCGGGGAGATAATTCACCCCTCCACTTT. It encodes CATTGRGDNSPLHF.

The chain couples TRBV18 to TRBJ1-2; D might be TRBD1 (5 bases). Trimming removed 2 bases at V and 8 bases at J, with 15 bases between. The germline V gene encodes CDR1 KGHSH and CDR2 LQKENI. The CDR3 spans 14 residues. The CDR3 loop is CASSPSKGLQGYTF. Written as DNA, the CDR3 is TGTGCCAGCTCACCATCTAAGGGGTTGCAAGGCTACACCTTC.

This clone was observed a single time. The chain recombines TRBV5-1 with TRBJ1-4; D ambiguous. The CDR3 has 13 residues. CDR1 is SGHRS, CDR2 YFSETQ, per germline. V was pared by 4 bases and J by 6 bases, with 10 bases between. CDR3 protein: CASSPRRDEKLFF. The CDR3 DNA reads TGCGCCAGCAGCCCGAGGAGGGATGAAAAACTGTTTTTT. The entire variable domain, with the rest obtained from reference TRBV5-1 and TRBJ1-4, is as follows: KAGVTQTPRYLIKTRGQQVTLSCSPISGHRSVSWYQQTPGQGLQFLFEYFSETQRNKGNFPGRFSGRQFSNSRSEMNVSTLELGDSALYLCASSPRRDEKLFFGSGTQLSVL.

CDR3: CASSQEVRRNTGELFF. The CDR3 DNA follows: TGCGCCAGCAGCCAAGAAGTCCGGCGGAACACCGGGGAGCTGTTTTTT. The V and J genes are TRBV4-1 and TRBJ2-2, with D hard to call. Per germline, CDR1 MGHRA and CDR2 YSYEKL. Deletions cut 0 bases from V and 1 base from J, with 9 bases between. CDR3 length: 16 amino acids.

The chain joins TRBV11-3 to TRBJ2-2; 7 nucleotides match TRBD2. The CDR3 is made up of 15 amino acids. With 4 bases clipped from V and 5 bases from J, the junction kept 7 bases outside the gene matches. Germline lookup yields CDR1 SGHNT and CDR2 YENEEA. In DNA, the CDR3 is TGTGCCAGCAGCTCTCTAGGCGGGGGAACCGGGGAGCTGTTTTTT. This encodes CASSSLGGGTGELFF.

The chain has TRBV7-6 and TRBJ1-2, with D uncertain. The V and J ends lost 6 bases and 4 bases respectively, with 15 bases between them. CDR3 length: 14 amino acids. Germline V gene lookup returns CDR1 SGHVS and CDR2 FNYEAQ. The CDR3 bases are TGTGCCAGCAGTTTCCGACTGGACGGCTATGGCTACACCTTC. It is translated as CASSFRLDGYGYTF.

A few counts support this clone. The chain couples TRBV4-2 to TRBJ1-5; 7 nucleotides align to TRBD1. Trimming removed 1 base from V and 3 bases from J; junction bases left unmatched: 6. Germline lookup yields CDR1 LGHNA and CDR2 YNFKEQ. The CDR3 spans 16 residues. The DNA for the CDR3 is TGTGCCAGCAGCCAAGCGGACAGGAGTGACAATCAGCCCCAGCATTTT. This translates into CASSQADRSDNQPQHF.

This CDR3 is CASSFGLTIGETQYF. In DNA form, the CDR3 reads TGTGCCAGCAGCTTTGGACTGACAATCGGGGAGACCCAGTACTTC. The chain is built from TRBV5-5 and TRBJ2-5, with TRBD2 as a possible D gene (5 bases). The CDR3 spans 15 residues. V lost 2 bases, J lost 5 bases, and 16 bases lay in between. Looked up from germline, CDR1 is SGHKS and CDR2 is YYEKEE (reference sequence). Using reference TRBV5-5 and TRBJ2-5 for the parts outside the CDR3, the full variable domain is DAGVTQSPTHLIKTRGQQVTLRCSPISGHKSVSWYQQVLGQGPQFIFQYYEKEERGRGNFPDRFSARQFPNYSSELNVNALLLGDSALYLCASSFGLTIGETQYFGPGTRLLVL.

This chain joins TRBV30 and TRBJ2-2, with D possibly being TRBD1 (6 bases). The germline V and J ends were trimmed by 0 bases and 7 bases, with 15 bases remaining between them. This CDR3 spans 15 amino acids. From germline, CDR1 is GTSNPN and CDR2 SVGIG (reference sequence). In DNA, the CDR3 is TGTGCCTGGAGTGTGCCCAGGGGTTTGGGCGGGGAGCTGTTTTTT. Its protein is CAWSVPRGLGGELFF. The full variable domain, rest sourced from reference TRBV30 and TRBJ2-2, is SQTIHQWPATLVQPVGSPLSLECTVEGTSNPNLYWYRQAAGRGLQLLFYSVGIGQISSEVPQNLSASRPQDRQFILSSKKLLLSDSGFYLCAWSVPRGLGGELFFGEGSRLTVL.

The rearrangement links TRBV6-5 to TRBJ2-1; TRBD2 aligns across 11 bases. The germline V gene has CDR1 MNHEY and CDR2 SVGAGI. This CDR3 has 15 residues. The V gene end was trimmed by 6 bases and the J gene end by 3 bases; junction bases not matched to a gene: 4. The CDR3 bases are TGTGCCAGCAGCCCCGGGACTAGCGGCTACAATGAGCAGTTCTTC. Amino acid sequence: CASSPGTSGYNEQFF.